This T cell receptor (beta chain) comes out of a study of blood T cell repertoires in COVID-19. The repertoire was sequenced with immunoSEQ multiplex PCR; TCRdb's copy has only in-frame clones and lacks some. The sample carries about 240,000 clones, approximately 86% recorded once. Trimming took 3 bases from V and 8 from J, leaving 16 bases between them. The V gene's germline CDR1 is KGHSH and CDR2 LQKENI. This CDR3 spans 14 amino acids. The receptor was derived from a woman aged 70 to 79 with active or convalescent COVID-19. The chain carries TRBV18 and TRBJ1-2, with D possibly TRBD1 on 6 matching bases. The sequenced material came from peripheral blood. The CDR3 reads CASSPPSGEKGYTF. CDR3 nucleotides: TGTGCCAGCTCACCGCCGTCAGGGGAGAAAGGCTACACCTTC. Combining the CDR3 with reference TRBV18 and TRBJ1-2 gives the whole variable domain NAGVMQNPRHLVRRRGQEARLRCSPMKGHSHVYWYRQLPEEGLKFMVYLQKENIIDESGMPKERFSAEFPKEGPSILRIQQVVRGDSAAYFCASSPPSGEKGYTFGSGTRLTVV.